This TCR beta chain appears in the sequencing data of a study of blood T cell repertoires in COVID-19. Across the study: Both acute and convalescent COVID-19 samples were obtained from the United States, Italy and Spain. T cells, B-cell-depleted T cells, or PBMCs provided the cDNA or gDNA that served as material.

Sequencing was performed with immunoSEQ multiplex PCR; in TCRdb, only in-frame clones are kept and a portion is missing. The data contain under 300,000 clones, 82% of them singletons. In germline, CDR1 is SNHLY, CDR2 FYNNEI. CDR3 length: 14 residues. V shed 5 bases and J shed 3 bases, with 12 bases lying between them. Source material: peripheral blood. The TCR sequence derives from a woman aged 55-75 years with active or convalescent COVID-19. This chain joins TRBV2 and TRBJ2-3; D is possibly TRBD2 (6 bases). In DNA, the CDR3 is TGTGCCAGCAGTCGCCGACTAGTTACAGATACGCAGTATTTT. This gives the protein CASSRRLVTDTQYF.